The 3 T cell receptor beta chains listed next were all sequenced from one sample in a study of blood T cell repertoires in COVID-19. Some clones are missing from TCRdb's copy, which holds only in-frame ones; the method was immunoSEQ multiplex PCR. The repertoire includes fewer than 500,000 clones, around 91% of them detected once, and 1.1% sits in the top ten. The sequenced sample was PBMCs or T cells enriched from blood (not recorded which). The receptors were sampled from a man in his thirties or forties who had recovered from COVID-19.

CDR3 amino acids: CASSLPLPRDEQYF. As DNA, the CDR3 is TGTGCCAGCAGCCTCCCCCTACCCCGCGACGAGCAGTACTTC. This chain connects TRBV5-6 to TRBJ2-7; no clear D gene. Germline lookup yields CDR1 SGHDT and CDR2 YYEEEE. Trimming took 4 bases from V and 5 from J, leaving 16 bases between them. There are 14 residues in the CDR3.

V is TRBV15 and J is TRBJ2-1; D remains ambiguous. CDR1 and CDR2 from the germline V gene are LNHNV and YYDKDF (reference sequence). Trimming pared 1 base from V and 9 bases from J, leaving 7 bases between. This CDR3 is 12 amino acids long. The CDR3 DNA follows: TGTGCCACCAGCAGAGCACAGTTTGAGCAGTTCTTC. Translated: CATSRAQFEQFF.

The J gene is TRBJ2-7, the V gene TRBV28, with TRBD1 as a possible D gene (6 bases). CDR3 length: 15 residues. Germline loops: CDR1 MDHEN, CDR2 SYDVKM. Trimming removed 5 bases at V and 0 bases at J, with 14 bases between. CDR3 sequence reads: CASSPRRDISYEQYF. CDR3 nucleotide sequence: TGTGCCAGCAGTCCGCGCCGGGACATCTCCTACGAGCAGTACTTC. Full variable domain (rest looked up from reference TRBV28 and TRBJ2-7): DVKVTQSSRYLVKRTGEKVFLECVQDMDHENMFWYRQDPGLGLRLIYFSYDVKMKEKGDIPEGYSVSREKKERFSLILESASTNQTSMYLCASSPRRDISYEQYFGPGTRLTVT.